A single sample gave rise to the 7 T cell receptor beta chains below, sequenced in a study of blood T cells in healthy people across ages. A sample-barcoded 5' primer and a J-beta primer mix were used in a second PCR of roughly 6 to 11 cycles. TCRdb re-called the 5' RACE reads with MiXCR, one entry per CDR3 protein. The repertoire holds about 1 million distinct CDR3 sequences, with approximately 25% as singletons. The sample was also reused in another study, on T cells of mothers and their children.

Source material: blood. The origin of the receptors is a girl aged 2 to 9 in good health.

In its sample, this clonotype was seen once. The rearrangement links TRBV18 to TRBJ2-2; no reliable D call. Trimming shortened V by 2 bases and J by 4 bases, and 8 bases separated the two germline ends. The CDR3 extends over 14 amino acids. Germline V CDR1 and CDR2: KGHSH, LQKENI. CDR3 sequence: CASSPWPATGELFF. The CDR3 DNA follows: TGTGCCAGCTCACCATGGCCAGCCACCGGGGAGCTGTTTTTT. The full variable domain, its missing parts supplied by reference TRBV18 and TRBJ2-2, is NAGVMQNPRHLVRRRGQEARLRCSPMKGHSHVYWYRQLPEEGLKFMVYLQKENIIDESGMPKERFSAEFPKEGPSILRIQQVVRGDSAAYFCASSPWPATGELFFGEGSRLTVL.

The chain has TRBV28 and TRBJ2-1; D unclear. The CDR3 is 13 amino acids. CDR1 and CDR2 from the germline V gene are MDHEN and SYDVKM. V was pared by 7 bases and J by 0 bases, with 7 bases between. For the CDR3, the DNA is TGTGCCAGCAAGGGCTTCTCCTACAATGAGCAGTTCTTC. Translation gives CASKGFSYNEQFF.

The J gene is TRBJ2-1, the V gene TRBV19; D tentatively reads TRBD1 or TRBD2 (5 bases each). The CDR3 covers 15 residues. Germline lookup yields CDR1 LNHDA and CDR2 SQIVND (reference sequence). The V and J ends lost 7 bases and 0 bases respectively, with 13 bases between them. This CDR3 reads CASMGDQGSYNEQFF. CDR3 nucleotides: TGTGCCAGTATGGGGGATCAAGGCTCCTACAATGAGCAGTTCTTC.

About this clonotype: One junction end does not reproduce the germline sequence, and a read error may be involved. In DNA, the CDR3 is TGTGTCAGCAGCCCCCTCAACTTACTAGTACGGGGTGAGCAGTTCTTC. It is translated as CVSSPLNLLVRGEQFF. The rearrangement uses TRBV7-6 and TRBJ2-5; a possible D gene is TRBD2 (5 bases). The J call may be faulty, since TRBJ2-1 better matches the DNA end. The germline V gene encodes CDR1 SGHVS and CDR2 FNYEAQ. The CDR3 loop spans 16 amino acids.

This chain joins TRBV6-5 and TRBJ2-1; no clear D. The CDR3 contains 15 residues. The V and J ends lost 8 bases and 2 bases respectively, with 16 bases between them. CDR1 MNHEY and CDR2 SVGAGI come from the germline V gene. As DNA, the CDR3 is TGTGCCAGCCTTCCCAGTCGAGGCACCTACAATGAGCAGTTCTTC. This codes for CASLPSRGTYNEQFF.

J is TRBJ2-7 and V is TRBV2; tentatively, D is TRBD1 (5 bases). This CDR3 region has 13 residues. Looked up from germline, CDR1 is SNHLY and CDR2 is FYNNEI. V lost 7 bases and J lost 3, with 13 bases in between. The CDR3 spells CASNVYQGYEQYF. The CDR3 DNA sequence: TGTGCCAGCAATGTCTACCAGGGCTACGAGCAGTACTTC.

V usage is TRBV12-3 or TRBV12-4 and J usage is TRBJ2-5; TRBD1 agrees at 12 bases. V lost 7 bases and J lost 5; bases outside the gene matches: 11. The CDR3 spans 16 residues. This CDR3 is CASKTGTGGAGETQYF. DNA of the CDR3: TGTGCCAGCAAGACGGGGACAGGGGGCGCGGGGGAGACCCAGTACTTC.